The next 14 T cell receptor beta chains were all read from a single sample in a study of cytomegalovirus exposure and HLA in healthy donors. The PCR was carried out with 60 Vbeta primers and 13 Jbeta primers. Here immunoSEQ multiplex PCR was the method, and the copy in TCRdb shows in-frame clones only, minus some. Reported are roughly 100,000 clones; the ten largest clones contain approximately 3.7%. Sequenced material: PBMCs. Receptors were obtained from a man aged 35 to 55 in good health and CMV-seronegative.

The rearrangement uses TRBV30 and TRBJ1-5, with 7 positions matching TRBD1. Trimming took 2 bases from V and 7 from J; bases not matched to a gene: 8. The CDR3 contains 14 residues. CDR1 is GTSNPN, CDR2 SVGIG, per germline (reference sequence). Written as DNA, the CDR3 is TGTGCCTGGAGTCAAGCCAGGGGGTACCAGCCCCAGCATTTT. It specifies CAWSQARGYQPQHF.

The chain uses TRBV6-1 and TRBJ2-5; weak D call: TRBD2 (6 bases). CDR1 and CDR2 from the germline V gene are MNHNS and SASEGT. The length of the CDR3 is 14 residues. The germline V and J ends were trimmed by 1 base and 7 bases, with 13 bases remaining between them. CDR3 in amino acids: CASSEGAQEGTQYF. The CDR3 coding sequence is TGTGCCAGCAGTGAAGGGGCCCAGGAGGGGACCCAGTACTTC.

The rearrangement uses TRBV27 and TRBJ1-1; TRBD1 matches 10 bases. V lost 5 bases and J lost 7; bases outside the gene matches: 19. The CDR3 runs 18 residues. Germline assignment: CDR1 MNHEY and CDR2 SMNVEV (reference sequence). The CDR3 coding sequence is TGTGCCAGCAGTATAGCCAGGAGTGGGACAGGGGAATGGGGTGAAGCTTTCTTT. Protein sequence: CASSIARSGTGEWGEAFF.

This rearrangement joins TRBV30 to TRBJ2-1, with D hard to call. In germline, CDR1 is GTSNPN, CDR2 SVGIG (reference sequence). The CDR3 contains 15 residues. Trimming took 0 bases from V and 4 from J, leaving 13 bases between them. Written as DNA, the CDR3 is TGTGCCTGGAGTGTAATTTCCCGCGGATACAATGAGCAGTTCTTC. This gives the protein CAWSVISRGYNEQFF.

The chain is built from TRBV7-2 and TRBJ2-7; D possibly corresponds to TRBD1 (5 bases). Trimming shortened V by 7 bases and J by 6 bases, and 16 bases separated the two germline ends. Germline values: CDR1 SGHTA, CDR2 FQGNSA. CDR3 length: 13 amino acids. CDR3 nucleotides: TGTGCCAGCACCTTCCCCGACAGCGTCGAGCAGTACTTC. It translates to CASTFPDSVEQYF.

J is TRBJ2-2 and V is TRBV7-6; 10 bases fit TRBD1. CDR3 length equals 15 residues. Looked up from germline, CDR1 is SGHVS and CDR2 is FNYEAQ. Losses at the gene ends were 3 bases for V and 4 bases for J; bases not matched to a gene: 2. CDR3 DNA sequence: TGTGCCAGCAGCTTCGGGACAGGGGCCACCGGGGAGCTGTTTTTT. Its protein is CASSFGTGATGELFF.

The chain has TRBV6-6 and TRBJ2-5; TRBD2 matches 8 bases. The trim removed 6 bases at V and 0 bases at J, leaving 3 bases unmatched. CDR3 length: 14 residues. Germline V gene lookup returns CDR1 MNHNY and CDR2 SVGAGI (reference sequence). CDR3 DNA: TGTGCCAGCAGACTAGCGGCCCACCAAGAGACCCAGTACTTC. Its protein product is CASRLAAHQETQYF.

The chain links TRBV19 to TRBJ2-7, with TRBD1 matching 9 bases. Germline V gives CDR1 LNHDA, CDR2 SQIVND (reference sequence). V trimming: 5 bases; J trimming: 2 bases; junction bases outside the gene matches: 4. This CDR3 region has 14 residues. The CDR3 DNA reads TGTGCCAGTAGTGCCGGGACAGGGACCTACGAGCAGTACTTC. Translating gives CASSAGTGTYEQYF. Full variable domain (rest looked up from reference TRBV19 and TRBJ2-7): DGGITQSPKYLFRKEGQNVTLSCEQNLNHDAMYWYRQDPGQGLRLIYYSQIVNDFQKGDIAEGYSVSREKKESFPLTVTSAQKNPTAFYLCASSAGTGTYEQYFGPGTRLTVT.

The V and J genes are TRBV7-2 and TRBJ2-7, with 14 bases matching TRBD2. After removal of 3 bases from V and 1 base from J, the junction contained 8 bases not matched to a gene. The CDR3 contains 18 residues. Germline values: CDR1 SGHTA, CDR2 FQGNSA. The CDR3 sequence is CASSFLAGTSGRSYEQYF. The CDR3 coding sequence is TGTGCCAGCAGCTTTCTAGCCGGGACTAGCGGGAGATCCTACGAGCAGTACTTC.

The chain joins TRBV6-1 to TRBJ2-2; 8 positions agree with TRBD1. Trimming removed 7 bases from V and 4 bases from J; junction bases left unmatched: 8. Looked up from germline, CDR1 is MNHNS and CDR2 is SASEGT. This CDR3 is built from 15 residues. CDR3: CASKTDRETTGELFF. DNA of the CDR3: TGTGCCAGCAAAACGGACAGGGAGACCACCGGGGAGCTGTTTTTT.

The genes are TRBV5-1 and TRBJ1-1; perhaps TRBD1 as D (6 bases). The CDR3 consists of 14 residues. The V gene lost 4 bases and the J gene lost 4 bases, with 14 bases spanning the gap. Germline CDR1 is SGHRS and CDR2 is YFSETQ. The CDR3 reads CASSLNRAGTEAFF. The CDR3, as DNA: TGCGCCAGCAGCCTTAACAGGGCTGGCACTGAAGCTTTCTTT.

The chain is built from TRBV2 and TRBJ1-1; D unclear. The V end lost 4 bases, the J end lost 0 bases, and 6 bases lay between the germline ends. CDR3 length: 13 residues. Germline assignment: CDR1 SNHLY and CDR2 FYNNEI. Written as DNA, the CDR3 is TGTGCCAGCAGTGGCGGGATGAACACTGAAGCTTTCTTT. Translated, it gives CASSGGMNTEAFF.

V gene TRBV14 combines with J gene TRBJ1-2; D is unclear. The CDR3 extends over 14 amino acids. In germline, CDR1 is SGHDN, CDR2 FVKESK. Between the trimmed V and J ends, which lost 1 base and 6 bases, there was a span of 12 bases. CDR3 region: CASSQVPLRDGYTF. CDR3 nucleotides: TGTGCCAGCAGCCAAGTTCCCTTACGAGATGGCTACACCTTC.

The chain has TRBV10-1 and TRBJ2-1, with 8 positions matching TRBD2. The CDR3 length is 15 residues. V lost 4 bases and J lost 8; bases outside the gene matches: 10. Germline V lookup: CDR1 WNHNN, CDR2 SYGVQD (reference sequence). Here the CDR3 DNA reads TGCGCCAGCAGTGTCGGGGGACTAGGTGCGTATGAGCAGTTCTTC. As protein: CASSVGGLGAYEQFF.